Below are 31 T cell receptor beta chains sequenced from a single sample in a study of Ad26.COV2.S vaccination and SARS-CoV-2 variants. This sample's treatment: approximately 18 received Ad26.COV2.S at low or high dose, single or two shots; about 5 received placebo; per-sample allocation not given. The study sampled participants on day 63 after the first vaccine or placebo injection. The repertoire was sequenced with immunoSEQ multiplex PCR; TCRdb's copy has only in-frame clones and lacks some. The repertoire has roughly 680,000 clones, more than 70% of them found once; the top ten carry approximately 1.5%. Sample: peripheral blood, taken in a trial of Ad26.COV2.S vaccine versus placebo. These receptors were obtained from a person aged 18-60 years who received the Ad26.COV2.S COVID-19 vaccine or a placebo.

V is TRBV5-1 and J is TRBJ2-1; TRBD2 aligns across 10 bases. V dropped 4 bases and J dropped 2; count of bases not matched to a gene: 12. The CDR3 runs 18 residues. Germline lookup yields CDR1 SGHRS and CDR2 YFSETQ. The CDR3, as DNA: TGCGCCAGCAGCCTCAAAAGGACTAGCGGAAAAGCCTACAATGAGCAGTTCTTC. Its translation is CASSLKRTSGKAYNEQFF.

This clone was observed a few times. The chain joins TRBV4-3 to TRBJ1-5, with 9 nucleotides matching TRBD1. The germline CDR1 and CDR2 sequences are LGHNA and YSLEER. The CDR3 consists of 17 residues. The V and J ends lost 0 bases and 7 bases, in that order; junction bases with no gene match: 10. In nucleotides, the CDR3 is TGCGCCAGCAGCCAAGATTTCGGGACAGGGTTCGTCCAGCCCCAGCATTTT. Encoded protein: CASSQDFGTGFVQPQHF.

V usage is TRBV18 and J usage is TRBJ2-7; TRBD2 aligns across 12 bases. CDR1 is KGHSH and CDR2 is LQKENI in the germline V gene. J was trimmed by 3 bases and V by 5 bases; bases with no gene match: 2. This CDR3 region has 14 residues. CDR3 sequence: CASSVTSGSYEQYF. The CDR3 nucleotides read TGTGCCAGCTCAGTGACTAGCGGGAGCTACGAGCAGTACTTC.

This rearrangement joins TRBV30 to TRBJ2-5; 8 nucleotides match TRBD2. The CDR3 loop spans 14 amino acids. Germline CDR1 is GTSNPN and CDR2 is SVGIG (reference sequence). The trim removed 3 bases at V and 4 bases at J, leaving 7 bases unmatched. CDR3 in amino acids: CAWSRGRPGETQYF. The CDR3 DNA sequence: TGTGCCTGGAGCCGCGGGAGGCCGGGAGAGACCCAGTACTTC.

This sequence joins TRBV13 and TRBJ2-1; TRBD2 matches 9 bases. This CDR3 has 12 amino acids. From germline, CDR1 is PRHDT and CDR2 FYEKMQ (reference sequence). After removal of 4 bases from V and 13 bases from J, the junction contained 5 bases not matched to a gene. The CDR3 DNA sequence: TGTGCCAGCAGCTACGTTGGGACTAGCCAGTTCTTC. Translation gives CASSYVGTSQFF.

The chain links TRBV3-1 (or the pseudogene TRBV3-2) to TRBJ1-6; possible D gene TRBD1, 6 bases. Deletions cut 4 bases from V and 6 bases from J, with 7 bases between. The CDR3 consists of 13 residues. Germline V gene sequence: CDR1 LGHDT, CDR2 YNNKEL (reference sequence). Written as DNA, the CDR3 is TGTGCCAGCAGCCCGGACAGTAATTCACCCCTCCACTTT. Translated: CASSPDSNSPLHF.

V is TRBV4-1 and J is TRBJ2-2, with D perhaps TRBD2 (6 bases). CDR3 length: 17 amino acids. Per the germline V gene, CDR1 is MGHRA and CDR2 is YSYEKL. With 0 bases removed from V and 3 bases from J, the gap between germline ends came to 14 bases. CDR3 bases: TGCGCCAGCAGCCAAGATCTTTACGGGGGTGACACCGGGGAGCTGTTTTTT. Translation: CASSQDLYGGDTGELFF.

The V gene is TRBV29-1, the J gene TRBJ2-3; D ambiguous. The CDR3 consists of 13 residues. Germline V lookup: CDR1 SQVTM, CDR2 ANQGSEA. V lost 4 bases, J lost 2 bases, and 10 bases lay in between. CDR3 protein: CSVGRQLTDTQYF. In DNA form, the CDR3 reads TGCAGCGTTGGTAGGCAGCTCACAGATACGCAGTATTTT.

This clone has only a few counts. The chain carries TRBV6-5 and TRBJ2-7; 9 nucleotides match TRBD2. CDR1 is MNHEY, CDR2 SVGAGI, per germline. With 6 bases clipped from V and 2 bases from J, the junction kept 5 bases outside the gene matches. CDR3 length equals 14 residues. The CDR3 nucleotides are TGTGCCAGCAGAATGGCGGGGGGGCCCTACGAGCAGTACTTC. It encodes CASRMAGGPYEQYF.

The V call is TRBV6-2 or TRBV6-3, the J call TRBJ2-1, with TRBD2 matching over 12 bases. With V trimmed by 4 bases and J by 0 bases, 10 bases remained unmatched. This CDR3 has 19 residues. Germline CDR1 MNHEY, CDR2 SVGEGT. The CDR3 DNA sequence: TGTGCCAGCAGTTTGTCCGGGACTAGCGGGTTTTACTCCTACAATGAGCAGTTCTTC. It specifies CASSLSGTSGFYSYNEQFF.

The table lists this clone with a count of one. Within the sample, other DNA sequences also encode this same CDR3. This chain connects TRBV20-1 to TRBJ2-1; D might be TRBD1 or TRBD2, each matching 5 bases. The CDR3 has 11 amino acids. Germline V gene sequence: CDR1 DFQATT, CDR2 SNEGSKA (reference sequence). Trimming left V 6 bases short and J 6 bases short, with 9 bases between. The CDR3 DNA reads TGCAGTGCCCCGAGGGGCAATGAGCAGTTCTTC. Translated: CSAPRGNEQFF.

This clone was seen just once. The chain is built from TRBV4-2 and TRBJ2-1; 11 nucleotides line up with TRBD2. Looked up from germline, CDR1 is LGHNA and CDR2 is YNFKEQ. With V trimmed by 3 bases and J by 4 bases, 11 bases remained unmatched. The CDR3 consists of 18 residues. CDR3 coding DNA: TGTGCCAGCAGCCAGGACAGGGCAACTAGCGGGGGATACAATGAGCAGTTCTTC. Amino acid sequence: CASSQDRATSGGYNEQFF.

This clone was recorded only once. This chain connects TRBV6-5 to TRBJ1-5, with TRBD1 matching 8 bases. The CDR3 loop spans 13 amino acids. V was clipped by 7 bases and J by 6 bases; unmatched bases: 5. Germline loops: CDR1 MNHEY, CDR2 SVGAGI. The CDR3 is CASKYDRGQPQHF. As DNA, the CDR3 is TGTGCCAGCAAATACGACAGGGGTCAGCCCCAGCATTTT.

This chain's CDR3 is CASSGPGQGEKLFF. The CDR3 DNA sequence: TGTGCCAGCAGTGGTCCGGGACAGGGGGAAAAACTGTTTTTT. The V call is TRBV6-2 or TRBV6-3, the J call TRBJ1-4, with 10 bases matching TRBD1. The length of the CDR3 is 14 residues. J was trimmed by 8 bases and V by 5 bases; bases with no gene match: 5. Germline loops: CDR1 MNHEY, CDR2 SVGEGT.

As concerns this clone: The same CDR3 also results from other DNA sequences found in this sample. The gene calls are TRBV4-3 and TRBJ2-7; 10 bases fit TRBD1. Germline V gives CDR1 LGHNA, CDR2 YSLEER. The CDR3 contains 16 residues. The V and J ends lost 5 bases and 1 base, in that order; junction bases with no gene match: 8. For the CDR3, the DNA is TGCGCCAGCAGCTATTCCGGGACAGGGGAATCCTACGAGCAGTACTTC. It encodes CASSYSGTGESYEQYF.

The DNA for the CDR3 is TGTGCCAGCTTGGGGACCATGAACACTGAAGCTTTCTTT. This sequence encodes CASLGTMNTEAFF. V is TRBV2 and J is TRBJ1-1; maybe TRBD1 (5 bases). The V end was cut by 8 bases, the J end by 0 bases, with 10 bases between. The CDR3 length is 13 residues. Germline loops: CDR1 SNHLY, CDR2 FYNNEI.

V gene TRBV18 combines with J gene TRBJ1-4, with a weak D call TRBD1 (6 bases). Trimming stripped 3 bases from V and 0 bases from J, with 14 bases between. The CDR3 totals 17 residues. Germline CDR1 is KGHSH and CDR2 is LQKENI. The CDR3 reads CASSPQDRAATNEKLFF. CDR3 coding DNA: TGTGCCAGCTCACCCCAGGACAGAGCCGCAACTAATGAAAAACTGTTTTTT.

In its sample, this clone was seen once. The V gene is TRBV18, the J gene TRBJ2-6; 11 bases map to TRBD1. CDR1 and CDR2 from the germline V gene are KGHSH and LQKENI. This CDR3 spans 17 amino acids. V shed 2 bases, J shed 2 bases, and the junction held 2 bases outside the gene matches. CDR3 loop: CASSPMGQGAGANVLTF. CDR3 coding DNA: TGTGCCAGCTCACCAATGGGACAGGGGGCTGGGGCCAACGTCCTGACTTTC.

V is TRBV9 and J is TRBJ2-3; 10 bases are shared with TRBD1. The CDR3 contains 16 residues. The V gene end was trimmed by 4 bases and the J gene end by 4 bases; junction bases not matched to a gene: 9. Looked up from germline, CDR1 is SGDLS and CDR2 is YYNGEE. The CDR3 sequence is CASSPDRDRGPDTQYF. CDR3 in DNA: TGTGCCAGCAGCCCTGACAGGGACAGGGGCCCAGATACGCAGTATTTT.

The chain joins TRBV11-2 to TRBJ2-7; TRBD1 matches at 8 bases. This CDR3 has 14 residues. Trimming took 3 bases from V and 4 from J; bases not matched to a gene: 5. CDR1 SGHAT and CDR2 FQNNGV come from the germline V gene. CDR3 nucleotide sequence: TGTGCCAGCAGCTTCGGGACAGGACGGTACGAGCAGTACTTC. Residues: CASSFGTGRYEQYF. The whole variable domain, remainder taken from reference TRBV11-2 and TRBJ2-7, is EAGVAQSPRYKIIEKRQSVAFWCNPISGHATLYWYQQILGQGPKLLIQFQNNGVVDDSQLPKDRFSAERLKGVDSTLKIQPAKLEDSAVYLCASSFGTGRYEQYFGPGTRLTVT.

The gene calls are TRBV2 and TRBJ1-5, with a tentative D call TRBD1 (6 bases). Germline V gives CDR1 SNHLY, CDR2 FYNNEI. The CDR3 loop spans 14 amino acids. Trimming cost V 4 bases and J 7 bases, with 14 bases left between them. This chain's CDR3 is CASSVYRDGQPQHF. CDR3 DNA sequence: TGTGCCAGCAGTGTGTACAGGGATGGGCAGCCCCAGCATTTT.

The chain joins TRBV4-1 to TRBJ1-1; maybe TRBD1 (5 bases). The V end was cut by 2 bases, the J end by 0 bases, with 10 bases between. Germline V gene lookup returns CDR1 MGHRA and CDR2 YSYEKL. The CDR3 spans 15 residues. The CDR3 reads CASSQLGGVNTEAFF. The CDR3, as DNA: TGCGCCAGCAGCCAACTGGGGGGGGTGAACACTGAAGCTTTCTTT.

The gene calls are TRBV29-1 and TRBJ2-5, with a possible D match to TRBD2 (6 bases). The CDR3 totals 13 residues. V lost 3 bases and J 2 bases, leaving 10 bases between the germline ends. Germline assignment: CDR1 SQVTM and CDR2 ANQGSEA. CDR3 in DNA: TGCAGCGTTGATTTGGGGACTCAAGAGACCCAGTACTTC. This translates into CSVDLGTQETQYF.

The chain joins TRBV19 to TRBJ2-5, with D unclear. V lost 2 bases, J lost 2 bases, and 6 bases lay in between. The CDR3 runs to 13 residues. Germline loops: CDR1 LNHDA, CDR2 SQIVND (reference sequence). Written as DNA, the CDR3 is TGTGCCAGTAGTATAAGGTTTCAAGAGACCCAGTACTTC. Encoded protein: CASSIRFQETQYF.

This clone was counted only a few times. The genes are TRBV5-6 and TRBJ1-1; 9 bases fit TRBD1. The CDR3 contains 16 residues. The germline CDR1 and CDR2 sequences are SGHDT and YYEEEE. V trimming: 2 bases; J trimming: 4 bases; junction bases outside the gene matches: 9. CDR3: CASSFPGTGRVTEAFF. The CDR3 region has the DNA TGTGCCAGCAGCTTCCCCGGGACAGGGAGGGTCACTGAAGCTTTCTTT.

In DNA, the CDR3 is TGTGCCAGCAGCCAAGATTATCGCGGGAGCCCGAATGAGCAGTTCTTC. Translated: CASSQDYRGSPNEQFF. The V call is TRBV4-2, the J call TRBJ2-1; 7 bases are shared with TRBD2. Germline V gene data show CDR1 as LGHNA and CDR2 as YNFKEQ. V was pared by 0 bases and J by 7 bases, with 9 bases of the junction left unmatched. The CDR3 has 16 amino acids.

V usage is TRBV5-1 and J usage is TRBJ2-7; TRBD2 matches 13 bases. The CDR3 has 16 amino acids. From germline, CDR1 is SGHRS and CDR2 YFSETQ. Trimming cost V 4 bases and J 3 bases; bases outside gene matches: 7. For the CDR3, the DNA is TGCGCCAGCAGCCCGGGGACTAGCGGGGACCTCTACGAGCAGTACTTC. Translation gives CASSPGTSGDLYEQYF.

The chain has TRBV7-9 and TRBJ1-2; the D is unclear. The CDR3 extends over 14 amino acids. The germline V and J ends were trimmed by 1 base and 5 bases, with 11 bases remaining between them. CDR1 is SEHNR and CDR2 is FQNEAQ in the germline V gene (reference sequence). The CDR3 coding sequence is TGTGCCAGCAGCTTAGGCCGACTAACATATGGCTACACCTTC. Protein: CASSLGRLTYGYTF.

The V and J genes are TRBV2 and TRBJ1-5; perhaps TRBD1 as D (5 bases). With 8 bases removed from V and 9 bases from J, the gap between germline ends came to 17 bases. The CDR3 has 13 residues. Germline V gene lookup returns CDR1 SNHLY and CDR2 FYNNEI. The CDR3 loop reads CASEQALPGPQHF. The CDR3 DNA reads TGTGCCAGCGAACAGGCCCTCCCCGGGCCCCAGCATTTT.

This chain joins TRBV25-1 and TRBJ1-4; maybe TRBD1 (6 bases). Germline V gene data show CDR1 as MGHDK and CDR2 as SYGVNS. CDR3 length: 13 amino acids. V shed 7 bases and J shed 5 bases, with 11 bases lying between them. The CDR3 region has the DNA TGTGCCAGCACCGACAGGCTAAATGAAAAACTGTTTTTT. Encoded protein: CASTDRLNEKLFF.

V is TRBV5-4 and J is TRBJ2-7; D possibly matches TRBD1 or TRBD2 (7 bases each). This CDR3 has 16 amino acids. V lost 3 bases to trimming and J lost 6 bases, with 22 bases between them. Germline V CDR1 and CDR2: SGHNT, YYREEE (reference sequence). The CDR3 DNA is TGTGCCAGCAGCTCAGGGGGGGATAGCGCCATCGGCGAGCAGTACTTC. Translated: CASSSGGDSAIGEQYF.